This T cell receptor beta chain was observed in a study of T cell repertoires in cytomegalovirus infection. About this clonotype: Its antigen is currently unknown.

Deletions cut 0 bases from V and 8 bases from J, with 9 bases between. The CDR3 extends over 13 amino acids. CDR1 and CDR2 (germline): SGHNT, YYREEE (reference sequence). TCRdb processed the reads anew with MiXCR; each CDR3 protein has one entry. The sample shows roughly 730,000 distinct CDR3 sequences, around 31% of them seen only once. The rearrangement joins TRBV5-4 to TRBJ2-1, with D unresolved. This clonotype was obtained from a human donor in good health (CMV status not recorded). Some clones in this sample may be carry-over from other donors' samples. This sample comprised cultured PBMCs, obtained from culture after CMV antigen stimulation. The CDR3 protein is CASSLEARHEQFF. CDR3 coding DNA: TGTGCCAGCAGCTTGGAGGCGCGGCATGAGCAGTTCTTC.